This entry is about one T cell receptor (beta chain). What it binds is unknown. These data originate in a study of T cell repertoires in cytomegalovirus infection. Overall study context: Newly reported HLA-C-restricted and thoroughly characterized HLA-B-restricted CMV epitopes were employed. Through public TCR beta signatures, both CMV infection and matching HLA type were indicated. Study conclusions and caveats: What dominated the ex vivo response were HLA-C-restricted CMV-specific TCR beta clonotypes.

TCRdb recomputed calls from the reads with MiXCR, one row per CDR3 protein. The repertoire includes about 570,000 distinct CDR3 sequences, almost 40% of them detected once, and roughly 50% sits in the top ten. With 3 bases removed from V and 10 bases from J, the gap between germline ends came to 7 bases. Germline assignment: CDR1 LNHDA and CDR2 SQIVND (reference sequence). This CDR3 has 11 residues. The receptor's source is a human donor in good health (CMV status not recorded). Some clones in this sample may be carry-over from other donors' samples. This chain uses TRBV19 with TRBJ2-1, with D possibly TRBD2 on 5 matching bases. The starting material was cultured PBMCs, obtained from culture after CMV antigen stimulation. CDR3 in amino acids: CASSMTGEQFF. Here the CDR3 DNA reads TGTGCCAGTAGTATGACGGGAGAGCAGTTCTTC.